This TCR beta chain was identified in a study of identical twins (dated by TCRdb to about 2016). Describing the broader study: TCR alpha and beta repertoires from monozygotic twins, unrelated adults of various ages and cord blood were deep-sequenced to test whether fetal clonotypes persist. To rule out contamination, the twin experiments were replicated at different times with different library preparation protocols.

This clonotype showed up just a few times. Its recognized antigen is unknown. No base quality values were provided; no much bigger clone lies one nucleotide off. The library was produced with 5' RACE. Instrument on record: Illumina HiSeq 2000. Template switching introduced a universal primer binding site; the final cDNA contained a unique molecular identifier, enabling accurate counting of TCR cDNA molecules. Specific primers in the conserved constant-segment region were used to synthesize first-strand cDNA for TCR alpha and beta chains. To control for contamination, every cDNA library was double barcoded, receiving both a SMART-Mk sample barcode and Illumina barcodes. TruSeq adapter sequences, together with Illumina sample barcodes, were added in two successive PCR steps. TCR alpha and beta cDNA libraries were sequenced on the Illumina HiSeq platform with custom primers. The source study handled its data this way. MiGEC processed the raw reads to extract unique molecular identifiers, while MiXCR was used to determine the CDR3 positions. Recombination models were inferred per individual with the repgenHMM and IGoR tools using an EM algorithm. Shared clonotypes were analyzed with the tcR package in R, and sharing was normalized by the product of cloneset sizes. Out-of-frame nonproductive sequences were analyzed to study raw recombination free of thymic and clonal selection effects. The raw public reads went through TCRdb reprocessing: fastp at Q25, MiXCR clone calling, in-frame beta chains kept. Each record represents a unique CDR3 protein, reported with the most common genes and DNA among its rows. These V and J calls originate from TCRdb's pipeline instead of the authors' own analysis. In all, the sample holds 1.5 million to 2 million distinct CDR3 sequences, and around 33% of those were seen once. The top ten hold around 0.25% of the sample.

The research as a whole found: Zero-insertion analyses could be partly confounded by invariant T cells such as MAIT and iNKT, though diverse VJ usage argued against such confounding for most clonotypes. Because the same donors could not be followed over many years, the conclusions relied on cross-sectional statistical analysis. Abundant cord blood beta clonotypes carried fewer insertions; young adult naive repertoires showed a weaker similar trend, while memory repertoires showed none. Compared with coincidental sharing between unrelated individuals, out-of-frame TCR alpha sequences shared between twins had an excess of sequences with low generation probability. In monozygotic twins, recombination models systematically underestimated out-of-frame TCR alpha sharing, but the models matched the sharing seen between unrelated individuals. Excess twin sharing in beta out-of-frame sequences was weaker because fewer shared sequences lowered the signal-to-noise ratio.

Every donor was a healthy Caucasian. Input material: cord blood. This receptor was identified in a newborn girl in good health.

At the DNA level, the sequence is TGTGCCAGCAGTTTCTCGGACGACGAGCAGTACTTC. It is translated as CASSFSDDEQYF. The rearranged segments are TRBV28 and TRBJ2-7, with the D gene not clear enough to name. The germline V gene supplies CDR1 MDHEN and CDR2 SYDVKM. From its cysteine to its phenylalanine, the CDR3 spans 12 amino acids. Only the CDR3 portion is preserved as DNA: 36 bases, with reading frame beginning at the first base. Between the V and J ends, shortened by 3 bases and 5 bases respectively, the junction contains 8 bases.